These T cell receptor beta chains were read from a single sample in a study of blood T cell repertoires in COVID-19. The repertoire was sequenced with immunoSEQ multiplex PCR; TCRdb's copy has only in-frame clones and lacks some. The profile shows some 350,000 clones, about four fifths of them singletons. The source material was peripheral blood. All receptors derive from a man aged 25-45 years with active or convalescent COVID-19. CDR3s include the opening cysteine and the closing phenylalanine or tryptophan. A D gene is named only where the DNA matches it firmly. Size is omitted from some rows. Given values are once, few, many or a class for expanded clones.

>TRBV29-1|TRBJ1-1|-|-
CSGRPPGDTEAFF
TGCAGCGGCCGACCTCCAGGGGACACTGAAGCTTTCTTT
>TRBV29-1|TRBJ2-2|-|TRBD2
CSVPGLAATGELFF
TGCAGCGTTCCGGGACTAGCGGCCACCGGGGAGCTGTTTTTT
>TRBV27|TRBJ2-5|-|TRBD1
CASSAQGAETQYF
TGTGCCAGCAGTGCGCAGGGGGCAGAGACCCAGTACTTC
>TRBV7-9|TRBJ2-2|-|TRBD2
CASSLGGGVYSTGELFF
TGTGCCAGCAGCTTAGGTGGGGGGGTCTACTCCACCGGGGAGCTGTTTTTT
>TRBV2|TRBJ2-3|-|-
CASKRAEHTDTQYF
TGTGCCAGCAAACGAGCGGAACACACAGATACGCAGTATTTT
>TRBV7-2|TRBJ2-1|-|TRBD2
CASRPPGLAVYNEQFF
TGTGCCAGCAGACCACCGGGACTAGCGGTTTACAATGAGCAGTTCTTC
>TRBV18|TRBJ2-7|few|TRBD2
CASSPPITTSGYEQYF
TGTGCCAGCTCACCACCGATTACGACTAGCGGCTACGAGCAGTACTTC
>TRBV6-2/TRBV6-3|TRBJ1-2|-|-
CASSYSTASYGYTF
TGTGCCAGCAGTTACTCGACAGCCTCCTATGGCTACACCTTC
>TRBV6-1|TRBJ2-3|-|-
CASSEKQGTDTQYF
TGTGCCAGCAGTGAAAAGCAAGGCACAGATACGCAGTATTTT
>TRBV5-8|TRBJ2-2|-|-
CASSLQGPGELFF
TGTGCCAGCAGCTTACAGGGTCCCGGGGAGCTGTTTTTT
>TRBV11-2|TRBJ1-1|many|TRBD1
CASTRDRVSRLVF
TGTGCCAGCACCCGAGACAGGGTCTCGCGATTAGTCTTT
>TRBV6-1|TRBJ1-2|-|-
CASSEGSGGIYGYTF
TGTGCCAGCAGTGAAGGAAGTGGCGGAATCTATGGCTACACCTTC
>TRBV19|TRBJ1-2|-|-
CASRNRDYGYTF
TGTGCCAGTAGGAACAGGGACTATGGCTACACCTTC
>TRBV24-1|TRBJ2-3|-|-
CATSARGDTDTQYF
TGTGCCACCAGTGCCCGGGGAGACACAGATACGCAGTATTTT
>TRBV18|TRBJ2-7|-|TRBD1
CASSPLTGGFIYEQYF
TGTGCCAGCTCACCACTCACAGGGGGCTTCATCTACGAGCAGTACTTC
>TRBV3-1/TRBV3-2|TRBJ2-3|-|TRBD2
CASSQVRTSGGSTDTQYF
TGTGCCAGCAGCCAAGTAAGGACTAGCGGGGGGAGCACAGATACGCAGTATTTT
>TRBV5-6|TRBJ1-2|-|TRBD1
CASSSRTGGSYGYTF
TGTGCCAGCAGCTCGAGGACAGGGGGGAGCTATGGCTACACCTTC
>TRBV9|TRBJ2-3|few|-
CASSVDGFTDTQYF
TGTGCCAGCAGCGTAGACGGGTTCACAGATACGCAGTATTTT
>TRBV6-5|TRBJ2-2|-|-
CASSRGGVTGELFF
TGTGCCAGCAGTAGAGGAGGTGTCACCGGGGAGCTGTTTTTT
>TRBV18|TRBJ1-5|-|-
CASSPDINSNQPQHF
TGTGCCAGCTCACCGGACATTAATAGCAATCAGCCCCAGCATTTT
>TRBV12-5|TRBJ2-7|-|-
CASGLSGSYEQYF
TGTGCTAGTGGTTTGTCGGGGAGCTACGAGCAGTACTTC
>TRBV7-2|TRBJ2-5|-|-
CASSRGFPYQETQYF
TGTGCCAGCAGTCGGGGGTTCCCGTACCAAGAGACCCAGTACTTC
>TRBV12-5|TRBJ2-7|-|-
CASGRDKYEQYF
TGTGCTAGTGGCCGGGACAAGTACGAGCAGTACTTC
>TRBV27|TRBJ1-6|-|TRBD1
CASRDRAISSYNSPLHF
TGTGCCAGCAGGGACAGGGCGATATCCTCTTATAATTCACCCCTCCACTTT
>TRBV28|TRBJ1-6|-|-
CASSFVFSYNSPLHF
TGTGCCAGCAGTTTCGTGTTCTCCTATAATTCACCCCTCCACTTT
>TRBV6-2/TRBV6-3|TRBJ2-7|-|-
CASSYSAGEQYF
TGTGCCAGCAGTTACTCGGCGGGCGAGCAGTACTTC
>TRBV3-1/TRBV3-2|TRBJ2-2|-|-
CASSRIRVFGSGGELFF
TGTGCCAGCAGCCGGATAAGGGTTTTCGGGAGCGGCGGGGAGCTGTTTTTT
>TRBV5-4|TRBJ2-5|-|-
CASSLSGGETQYF
TGTGCCAGCAGCTTGTCCGGAGGAGAGACCCAGTACTTC
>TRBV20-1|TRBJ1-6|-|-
CSASSGTGGSPLHF
TGCAGTGCTAGTTCTGGGACGGGAGGTTCACCCCTCCACTTT
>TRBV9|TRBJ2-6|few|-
CASSVGAANVLTF
TGTGCCAGCAGCGTAGGAGCCGCCAACGTCCTGACTTTC
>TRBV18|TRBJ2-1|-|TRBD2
CASSPGLAGVMGEQFF
TGTGCCAGCTCCCCGGGACTAGCGGGAGTTATGGGTGAGCAGTTCTTC
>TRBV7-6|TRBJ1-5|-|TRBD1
CASSLSGTGSNQPQHF
TGTGCCAGCAGCTTATCGGGGACAGGGTCCAATCAGCCCCAGCATTTT
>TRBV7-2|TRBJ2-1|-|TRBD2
CASSSQPSGGPNEQFF
TGTGCCAGCAGCTCCCAGCCGAGCGGGGGCCCTAATGAGCAGTTCTTC
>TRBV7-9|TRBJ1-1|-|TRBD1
CASSLEGASEAFF
TGTGCCAGCAGCTTAGAGGGGGCCAGTGAAGCTTTCTTT
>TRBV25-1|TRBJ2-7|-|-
CASSGRAGPIPYEQYF
TGTGCCAGCAGTGGCCGGGCAGGGCCTATCCCCTACGAGCAGTACTTC
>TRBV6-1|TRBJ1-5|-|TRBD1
CASSDRRQGAQHF
TGTGCCAGCAGTGACAGGCGCCAGGGGGCCCAGCATTTT
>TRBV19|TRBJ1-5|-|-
CASSSLRDTSNQPQHF
TGTGCCAGTAGTTCCCTGAGGGACACCAGCAATCAGCCCCAGCATTTT
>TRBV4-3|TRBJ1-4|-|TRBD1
CASSPGTGRPKLFF
TGCGCCAGCAGCCCCGGGACAGGGCGTCCAAAACTGTTTTTT
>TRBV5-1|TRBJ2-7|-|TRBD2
CASSPLLGGDEQYF
TGCGCCAGCAGCCCTCTCTTGGGGGGGGACGAGCAGTACTTC
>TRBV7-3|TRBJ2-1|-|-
CASSLTATYNEQFF
TGTGCCAGCAGCTTAACAGCGACCTACAATGAGCAGTTCTTC
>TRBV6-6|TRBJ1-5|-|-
CASSRTVSNQPQHF
TGTGCCAGCAGCAGGACTGTTAGCAATCAGCCCCAGCATTTT
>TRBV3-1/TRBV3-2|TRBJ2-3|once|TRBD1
CASSHRTGGDTQYF
TGTGCCAGCAGCCATCGGACAGGGGGTGATACGCAGTATTTT
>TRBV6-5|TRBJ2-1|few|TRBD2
CASSTSGRYNEQFF
TGTGCCAGCAGTACTAGCGGGCGATACAATGAGCAGTTCTTC
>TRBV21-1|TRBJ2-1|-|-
CASSHRDIPEQFF
TGTGCCAGCTCCCACCGGGACATCCCTGAGCAGTTCTTC
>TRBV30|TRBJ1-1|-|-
CGLGPGEAFF
TGTGGTTTGGGGCCCGGAGAAGCTTTCTTT